The source of this T cell receptor beta chain is a study of blood T cell repertoires in COVID-19. The length of the CDR3 is 17 residues. Germline V gene sequence: CDR1 LNHDA, CDR2 SQIVND (reference sequence). The V end lost 5 bases, the J end lost 4 bases, and 21 bases lay between the germline ends. Method: immunoSEQ multiplex PCR; TCRdb's copy keeps in-frame clones and lacks some. The top ten hold roughly 1.1% of the sample, which has about 300,000 clones, 90% seen once. The sequenced material came from PBMCs or T cells enriched from blood (not recorded which). The clonotype comes from a woman aged 25 to 45 who had recovered from COVID-19. The chain joins TRBV19 to TRBJ2-1; a possible D gene is TRBD2 (7 bases). The chain's CDR3 is CASSPTRAGGLYNEQFF. CDR3 DNA: TGTGCCAGTAGTCCCACCCGGGCCGGGGGGCTGTACAATGAGCAGTTCTTC. The complete variable domain, with remaining parts taken from reference TRBV19 and TRBJ2-1, reads DGGITQSPKYLFRKEGQNVTLSCEQNLNHDAMYWYRQDPGQGLRLIYYSQIVNDFQKGDIAEGYSVSREKKESFPLTVTSAQKNPTAFYLCASSPTRAGGLYNEQFFGPGTRLTVL.